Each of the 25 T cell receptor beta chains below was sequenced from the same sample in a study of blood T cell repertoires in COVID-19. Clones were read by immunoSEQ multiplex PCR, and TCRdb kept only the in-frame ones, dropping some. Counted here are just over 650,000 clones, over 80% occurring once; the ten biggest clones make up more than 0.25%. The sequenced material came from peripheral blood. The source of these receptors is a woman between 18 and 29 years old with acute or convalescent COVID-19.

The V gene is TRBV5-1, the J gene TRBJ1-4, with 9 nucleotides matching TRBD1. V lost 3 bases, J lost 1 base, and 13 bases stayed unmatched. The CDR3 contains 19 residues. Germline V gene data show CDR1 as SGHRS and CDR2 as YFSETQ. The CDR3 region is CASSSGQGSILQTNEKLFF. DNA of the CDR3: TGCGCCAGCAGCTCGGGACAGGGATCAATTTTGCAAACTAATGAAAAACTGTTTTTT.

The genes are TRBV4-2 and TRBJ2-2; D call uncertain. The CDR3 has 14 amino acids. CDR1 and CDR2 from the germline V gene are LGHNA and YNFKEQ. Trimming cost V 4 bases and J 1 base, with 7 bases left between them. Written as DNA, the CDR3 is TGTGCCAGCAGCCCCGGAGTGAACACCGGGGAGCTGTTTTTT. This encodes CASSPGVNTGELFF.

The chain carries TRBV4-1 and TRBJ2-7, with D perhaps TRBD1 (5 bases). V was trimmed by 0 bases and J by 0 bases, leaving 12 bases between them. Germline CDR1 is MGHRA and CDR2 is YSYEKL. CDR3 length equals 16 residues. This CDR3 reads CASSQELGDSSYEQYF. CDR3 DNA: TGCGCCAGCAGCCAAGAGCTAGGGGATAGCTCCTACGAGCAGTACTTC.

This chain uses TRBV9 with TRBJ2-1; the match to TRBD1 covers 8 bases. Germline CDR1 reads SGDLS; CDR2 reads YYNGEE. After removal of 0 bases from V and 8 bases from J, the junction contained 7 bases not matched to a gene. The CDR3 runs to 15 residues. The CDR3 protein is CASSVAGGTGDEQFF. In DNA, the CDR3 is TGTGCCAGCAGCGTAGCAGGGGGCACAGGCGATGAGCAGTTCTTC.

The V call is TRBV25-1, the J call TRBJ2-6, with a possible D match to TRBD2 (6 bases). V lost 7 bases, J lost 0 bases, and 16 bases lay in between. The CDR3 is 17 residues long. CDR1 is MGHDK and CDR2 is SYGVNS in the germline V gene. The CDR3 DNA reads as TGTGCCAGCACTCCGGGAGAAGGGGTCTCTGGGGCCAACGTCCTGACTTTC. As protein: CASTPGEGVSGANVLTF.

The DNA for the CDR3 is TGCGCCAGCAGCTTCTCCCCGGGACAGAGCTACTATGGCTACACCTTC. It is translated as CASSFSPGQSYYGYTF. V is TRBV5-1 and J is TRBJ1-2; TRBD1 matches 7 bases. The CDR3 has 16 amino acids. The V gene end was trimmed by 2 bases and the J gene end by 3 bases; junction bases not matched to a gene: 10. Germline V CDR1 and CDR2: SGHRS, YFSETQ. Full variable domain (outside the CDR3, taken from reference TRBV5-1 and TRBJ1-2): KAGVTQTPRYLIKTRGQQVTLSCSPISGHRSVSWYQQTPGQGLQFLFEYFSETQRNKGNFPGRFSGRQFSNSRSEMNVSTLELGDSALYLCASSFSPGQSYYGYTFGSGTRLTVV.

CDR3 in DNA: TGTGCCAGTAGTATCTCCCCTCTGGGGCGCAATCAGCCCCAGCATTTT. Translation gives CASSISPLGRNQPQHF. This chain links TRBV19 with TRBJ1-5; perhaps TRBD1 as D (5 bases). There are 16 residues in the CDR3. Germline CDR1 LNHDA, CDR2 SQIVND (reference sequence). Trimming left V 3 bases short and J 2 bases short, with 14 bases between.

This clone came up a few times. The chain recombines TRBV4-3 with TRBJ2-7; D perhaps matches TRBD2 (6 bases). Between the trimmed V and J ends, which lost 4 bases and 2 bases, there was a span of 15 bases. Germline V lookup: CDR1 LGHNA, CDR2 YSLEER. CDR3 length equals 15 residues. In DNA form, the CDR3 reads TGCGCCAGCAGCCTTAGACACGGGGGTCCCTACGAGCAGTACTTC. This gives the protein CASSLRHGGPYEQYF.

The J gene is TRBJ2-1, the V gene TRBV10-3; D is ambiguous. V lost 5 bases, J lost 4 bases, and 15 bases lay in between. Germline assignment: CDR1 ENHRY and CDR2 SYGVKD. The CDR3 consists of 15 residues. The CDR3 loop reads CAISTRLDAYNEQFF. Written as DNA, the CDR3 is TGTGCCATCAGTACCCGACTCGACGCTTACAATGAGCAGTTCTTC.

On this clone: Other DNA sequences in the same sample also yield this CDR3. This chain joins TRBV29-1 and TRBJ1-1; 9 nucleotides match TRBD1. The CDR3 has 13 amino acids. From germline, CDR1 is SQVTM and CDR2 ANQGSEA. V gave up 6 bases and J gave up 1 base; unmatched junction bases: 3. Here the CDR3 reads CSVGQGRNTEAFF. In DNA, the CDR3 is TGCAGCGTAGGACAGGGGCGGAACACTGAAGCTTTCTTT. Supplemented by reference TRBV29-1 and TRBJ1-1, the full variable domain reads SAVISQKPSRDICQRGTSLTIQCQVDSQVTMMFWYRQQPGQSLTLIATANQGSEATYESGFVIDKFPISRPNLTFSTLTVSNMSPEDSSIYLCSVGQGRNTEAFFGQGTRLTVV.

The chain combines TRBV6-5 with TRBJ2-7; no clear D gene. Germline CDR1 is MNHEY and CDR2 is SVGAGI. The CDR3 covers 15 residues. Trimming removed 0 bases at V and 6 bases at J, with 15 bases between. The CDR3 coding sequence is TGTGCCAGCAGTTACTCCTTCTATTTAACAGCCGAGCAGTACTTC. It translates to CASSYSFYLTAEQYF.

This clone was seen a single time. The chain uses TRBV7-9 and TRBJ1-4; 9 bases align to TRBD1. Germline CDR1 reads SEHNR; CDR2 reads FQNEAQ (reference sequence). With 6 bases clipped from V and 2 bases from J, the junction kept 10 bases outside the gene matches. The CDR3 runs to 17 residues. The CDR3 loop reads CASRRTGGGSTNEKLFF. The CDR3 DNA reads TGTGCCAGCAGGCGCACAGGGGGCGGTTCGACTAATGAAAAACTGTTTTTT.

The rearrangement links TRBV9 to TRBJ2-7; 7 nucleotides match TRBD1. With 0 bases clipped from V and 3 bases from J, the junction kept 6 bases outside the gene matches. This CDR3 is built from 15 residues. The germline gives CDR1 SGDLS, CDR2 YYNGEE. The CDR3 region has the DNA TGTGCCAGCAGCGTAGAGGGCACAGGGGACTACGAGCAGTACTTC. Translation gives CASSVEGTGDYEQYF.

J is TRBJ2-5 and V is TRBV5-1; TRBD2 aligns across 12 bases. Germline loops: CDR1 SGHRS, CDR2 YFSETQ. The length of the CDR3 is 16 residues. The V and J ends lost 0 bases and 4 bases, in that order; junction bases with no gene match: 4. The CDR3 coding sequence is TGCGCCAGCAGCTTGGTTCTAGCGGGGGGGTCAGAGACCCAGTACTTC. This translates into CASSLVLAGGSETQYF.

CDR3 nucleotide sequence: TGTGCCAGCAGATCGCCGGGACTAGCGGGGGTAGCGGAGACCCAGTACTTC. The encoded protein is CASRSPGLAGVAETQYF. The rearrangement joins TRBV7-8 to TRBJ2-5; TRBD2 matches at 14 bases. CDR3 length equals 17 residues. V lost 6 bases, J lost 5 bases, and 11 bases stayed unmatched. The germline V gene encodes CDR1 SGHVS and CDR2 FQNEAQ.

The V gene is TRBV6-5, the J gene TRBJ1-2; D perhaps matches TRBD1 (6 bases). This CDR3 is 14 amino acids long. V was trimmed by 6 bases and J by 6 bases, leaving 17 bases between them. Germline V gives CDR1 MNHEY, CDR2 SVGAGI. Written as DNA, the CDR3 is TGTGCCAGCAGAAGTCACAGGGTAACCGATGGCTACACCTTC. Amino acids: CASRSHRVTDGYTF.

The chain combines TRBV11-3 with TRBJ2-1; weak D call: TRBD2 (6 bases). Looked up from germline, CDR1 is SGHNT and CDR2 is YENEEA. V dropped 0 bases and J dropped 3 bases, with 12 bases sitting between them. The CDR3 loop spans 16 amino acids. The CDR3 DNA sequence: TGTGCCAGCAGCTTAGACCACCCGGGGGTCTACAATGAGCAGTTCTTC. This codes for CASSLDHPGVYNEQFF.

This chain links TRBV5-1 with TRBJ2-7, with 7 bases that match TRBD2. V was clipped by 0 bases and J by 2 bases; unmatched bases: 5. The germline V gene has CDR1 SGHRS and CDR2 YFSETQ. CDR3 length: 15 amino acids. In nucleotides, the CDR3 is TGCGCCAGCAGCTTGGAGGGAGGGCCCGCCTACGAGCAGTACTTC. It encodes CASSLEGGPAYEQYF.

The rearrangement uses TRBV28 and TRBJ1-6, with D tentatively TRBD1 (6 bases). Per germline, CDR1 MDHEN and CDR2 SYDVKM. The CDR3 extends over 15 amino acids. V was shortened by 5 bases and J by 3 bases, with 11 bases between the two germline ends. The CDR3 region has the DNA TGTGCCAGCAGTGACTACAGGGACTATAATTCACCCCTCCACTTT. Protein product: CASSDYRDYNSPLHF.

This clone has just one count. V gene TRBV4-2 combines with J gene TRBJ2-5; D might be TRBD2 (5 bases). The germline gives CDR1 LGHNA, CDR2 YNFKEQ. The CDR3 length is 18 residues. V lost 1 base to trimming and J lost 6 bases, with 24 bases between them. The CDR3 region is CASSQGVSPRDYQKTQYF. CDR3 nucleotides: TGTGCCAGCAGCCAAGGAGTTTCGCCCCGGGATTACCAGAAGACCCAGTACTTC.

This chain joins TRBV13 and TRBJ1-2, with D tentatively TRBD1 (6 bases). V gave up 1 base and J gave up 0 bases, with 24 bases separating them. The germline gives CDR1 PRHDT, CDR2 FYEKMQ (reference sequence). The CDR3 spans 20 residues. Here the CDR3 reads CASSLEVDWGRSRANYGYTF. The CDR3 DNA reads TGTGCCAGCAGCTTAGAAGTGGATTGGGGGCGAAGTAGGGCTAACTATGGCTACACCTTC.

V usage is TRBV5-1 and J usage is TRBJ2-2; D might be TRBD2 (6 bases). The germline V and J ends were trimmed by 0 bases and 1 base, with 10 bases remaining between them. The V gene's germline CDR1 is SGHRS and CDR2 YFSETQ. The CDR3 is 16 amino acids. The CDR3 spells CASSLGSRGNTGELFF. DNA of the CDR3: TGCGCCAGCAGCTTGGGCTCGCGGGGGAACACCGGGGAGCTGTTTTTT.

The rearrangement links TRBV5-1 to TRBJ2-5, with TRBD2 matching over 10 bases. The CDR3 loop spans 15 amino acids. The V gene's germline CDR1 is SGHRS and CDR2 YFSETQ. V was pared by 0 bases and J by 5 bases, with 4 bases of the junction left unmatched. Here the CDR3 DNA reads TGCGCCAGCAGCTTGGCAGCGGGGGGGTTGGAGACCCAGTACTTC. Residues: CASSLAAGGLETQYF.

The DNA for the CDR3 is TGTGCCAGTAGTATAGGGTCCGGCGCGGAGAAGCTTTACAATGAGCAGTTCTTC. This encodes CASSIGSGAEKLYNEQFF. The genes are TRBV19 and TRBJ2-1; D is undetermined. CDR1 is LNHDA and CDR2 is SQIVND in the germline V gene (reference sequence). The CDR3 has 18 amino acids. With 1 base removed from V and 4 bases from J, the gap between germline ends came to 20 bases.

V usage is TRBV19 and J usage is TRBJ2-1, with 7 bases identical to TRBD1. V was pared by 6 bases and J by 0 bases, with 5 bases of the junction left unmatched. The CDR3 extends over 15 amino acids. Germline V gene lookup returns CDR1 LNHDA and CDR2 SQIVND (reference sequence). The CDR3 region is CASRRDRYSYNEQFF. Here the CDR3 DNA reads TGTGCCAGTAGACGGGACAGATACTCCTACAATGAGCAGTTCTTC.